This T cell receptor (beta chain) was captured by sequencing in a study of blood T cell repertoires in COVID-19. The CDR3 is 14 amino acids. Germline V gene data show CDR1 as SGHRS and CDR2 as YFSETQ. J was trimmed by 0 bases and V by 4 bases; bases with no gene match: 3. Sequencing used immunoSEQ multiplex PCR; TCRdb keeps in-frame clones, though not all of them. Seen here are some 250,000 clones, roughly 91% observed once, and the top ten hold 4%. The gene calls are TRBV5-1 and TRBJ1-1; 7 nucleotides line up with TRBD1. The TCR originated in a woman in her 30s with acute COVID-19. Sequencing used PBMCs or T cells enriched from blood (not recorded which). CDR3 nucleotide sequence: TGCGCCAGCAGCGTACAGGGGTTGAACACTGAAGCTTTCTTT. This encodes CASSVQGLNTEAFF.